The rows below give T cell receptor beta chains drawn from one sample of a study of molecular identifiers for immune sequencing clone quantification. TCRdb used MiXCR to reprocess the PCR reads, holding one entry per CDR3 protein. The profile shows roughly 630,000 distinct CDR3 sequences, 25% of them singletons. Specimen: naive CD8+ T cells from blood, with Jurkat cell RNA spiked in. Every receptor here comes from a human donor in good health. Some libraries in this study had Jurkat cell RNA spiked in. CDR3s include the opening cysteine and the closing phenylalanine or tryptophan. The D gene is left open where the match is weak. Not all rows give a size; the values are once, few, many and, for expanded clones, a class.

V	J	D	size	CDR3	DNA
TRBV5-8	TRBJ2-7	TRBD2	few	CASSFFIGTNYEQYF	TGTGCCAGCAGCTTCTTTATAGGGACTAACTACGAGCAGTACTTC
TRBV20-1	TRBJ2-7	TRBD2	.	CSATLEAGGLAYEQYF	TGCAGTGCTACACTAGAAGCGGGAGGGTTGGCCTACGAGCAGTACTTC
TRBV27	TRBJ2-7	.	few	CASSFTGAPSYEQYF	TGTGCCAGCAGTTTTACCGGGGCCCCCTCCTACGAGCAGTACTTC
TRBV19	TRBJ1-1	TRBD1	few	CASSDQGAHTEAFF	TGTGCCAGTAGTGATCAGGGGGCACACACTGAAGCTTTCTTT
TRBV6-5	TRBJ2-5	.	few	CASSPGVGETQYF	TGTGCCAGCAGCCCTGGCGTTGGAGAGACCCAGTACTTC
TRBV19	TRBJ2-1	.	few	CASSSGDPKNEQFF	TGTGCCAGTAGTTCCGGGGACCCAAAGAATGAGCAGTTCTTC
TRBV2	TRBJ2-7	.	.	CASSEGVFQPSYEQYF	TGTGCCAGCAGTGAGGGTGTCTTCCAACCCTCCTACGAGCAGTACTTC
TRBV1	TRBJ2-2	.	.	CTSSQRALPTGELFF	TGCACCAGCAGCCAAAGGGCCTTACCTACCGGGGAGCTGTTTTTT
TRBV30	TRBJ1-4	.	.	CAWSPGGVNEKLSF	TGTGCCTGGAGTCCTGGGGGGGTTAATGAAAAACTGTCTTTT
TRBV3-1	TRBJ2-7	.	.	CASMPRTGLVHF	TGTGCCAGCATGCCTCGGACCGGACTTGTGCACTTC
TRBV2	TRBJ2-3	.	many	CASLPGNTDTQYF	TGTGCCAGCCTACCGGGGAACACAGATACGCAGTATTTT
TRBV5-4	TRBJ2-3	.	many	CASSLNRDTDTQYF	TGTGCCAGCAGCTTGAACCGGGACACAGATACGCAGTATTTT
TRBV19	TRBJ2-1	.	.	CASSMSPGTYNEQFF	TGTGCCAGTAGTATGTCCCCAGGCACCTACAATGAGCAGTTCTTC
TRBV30	TRBJ2-7	.	many	CAWSVTGLVYEQYF	TGTGCCTGGAGTGTAACCGGACTCGTTTACGAGCAGTACTTC
TRBV7-9	TRBJ2-1	.	few	CASSLDDNEQFF	TGTGCCAGCAGCTTAGACGACAATGAGCAGTTCTTC